Listed here is a single T cell receptor beta chain. Its specificity is not known. CDR3 length: 14 residues. V was trimmed by 5 bases and J by 2 bases, leaving 9 bases between them. This sample was taken from a study of CD8 T cells in ankylosing spondylitis. Study-level findings and limits: Seemingly characteristic of ankylosing spondylitis blood was a TCR beta motif consisting of about 8 highly homologous variants. Disease-linked clones were found to be CD8+ and relatively rare in peripheral blood.

A quantitative 5'-RACE method, one with molecular barcodes, was used to make TCR beta libraries. TCRdb recomputed calls from the 5' RACE reads with MiXCR, one row per CDR3 protein. Of about 340,000 distinct CDR3 sequences in the sample, roughly 15% are singletons; the top ten hold less than 1.1%. This clonotype was obtained from a male donor with ankylosing spondylitis or in good health (not recorded which). The sample was blood, either unsorted or a sorted T cell fraction (not recorded which). This chain joins TRBV12-3 or TRBV12-4 and TRBJ2-2; the D gene is possibly TRBD2 (5 bases). The CDR3 here is CASSGLFNTGELFF. The DNA for the CDR3 is TGTGCCAGCAGTGGACTCTTCAACACCGGGGAGCTGTTTTTT.